A selection of T cell receptor beta chains follows, all from one sample in a study of beta chain features in type 1 diabetes. The table came from immunoSEQ multiplex PCR; TCRdb's copy has only in-frame clones and leaves some out. The table records about 360,000 clones, over 10% of them present only once. Input material: naive CD4+ T cells from blood. These receptors came from a man younger than 30 in good health. CDR3s include the opening cysteine and the closing phenylalanine or tryptophan. Each record gives: V gene, clone size, D gene, J gene, CDR3 protein, CDR3 DNA. D genes are given only for firm matches. The size entry is marked missing in some rows and otherwise reads once, few, many or a size class.

TRBV29-1	.	.	TRBJ1-1	CSVGDNWTEAFF	TGCAGCGTGGGGGACAATTGGACTGAAGCTTTCTTT
TRBV28	.	.	TRBJ1-2	CASSLGGPFTNYGYTF	TGTGCCAGCAGTCTGGGGGGGCCTTTCACTAACTATGGCTACACCTTC
TRBV7-2	.	.	TRBJ2-4	CASSLWRKNIQYF	TGTGCCAGCAGTTTGTGGCGGAAAAACATTCAGTACTTC
TRBV28	.	.	TRBJ2-1	CASSLAPGHQFF	TGTGCCAGCAGCTTAGCTCCGGGACACCAGTTCTTC
TRBV18	.	.	TRBJ1-5	CASSPGENQPQHF	TGTGCCAGCTCACCGGGCGAGAATCAGCCCCAGCATTTT
TRBV14	.	.	TRBJ2-1	CASSHGGLQYNEQFF	TGTGCCAGCAGCCACGGAGGACTACAATACAATGAGCAGTTCTTC
TRBV5-1	.	TRBD1	TRBJ2-6	CASSPSTGEASGANVLTF	TGCGCCAGCAGCCCTTCGACAGGGGAGGCCTCTGGGGCCAACGTCCTGACTTTC
TRBV19	.	.	TRBJ2-6	CASRPRFSGANVLTF	TGTGCCAGTAGGCCCAGGTTCTCTGGGGCCAACGTCCTGACTTTC
TRBV5-1	.	TRBD1	TRBJ2-7	CASSLRDRASEQYF	TGCGCCAGCAGCTTGAGGGACAGGGCCTCCGAGCAGTACTTC
TRBV29-1	.	TRBD2	TRBJ2-3	CSVELAGVRDTQYF	TGCAGCGTTGAACTAGCGGGAGTGAGAGATACGCAGTATTTT
TRBV18	few	.	TRBJ1-4	CASSNPLEKLFF	TGTGCCAGCTCAAATCCTCTTGAAAAACTGTTTTTT
TRBV9	.	.	TRBJ2-7	CASSVGPLSYEQYF	TGTGCCAGCAGCGTGGGGCCTCTGTCCTACGAGCAGTACTTC
TRBV28	.	TRBD2	TRBJ2-5	CASTTWGPAGETQYF	TGTGCCAGCACCACATGGGGACCAGCGGGGGAGACCCAGTACTTC
TRBV7-9	.	TRBD1	TRBJ2-5	CASSSTGGKETQYF	TGTGCCAGCAGCTCTACAGGGGGGAAGGAGACCCAGTACTTC
TRBV15	.	.	TRBJ2-3	CATSRDLADTQYF	TGTGCCACCAGCAGAGATCTCGCAGATACGCAGTATTTT
TRBV30	.	.	TRBJ1-3	CAWSRQSLGSGNTIYF	TGTGCCTGGAGTAGACAGTCCCTAGGCTCTGGAAACACCATATATTTT
TRBV30	once	.	TRBJ2-1	CAWSGGGYNEQFF	TGTGCCTGGAGTGGCGGAGGATACAATGAGCAGTTCTTC
TRBV29-1	few	TRBD1	TRBJ1-1	CSVTGGPYQAFF	TGCAGCGTGACAGGGGGTCCTTACCAAGCTTTCTTT
TRBV5-1	few	TRBD1	TRBJ2-3	CASSIGQGSTDTQYF	TGCGCCAGCAGCATCGGACAGGGAAGCACAGATACGCAGTATTTT
TRBV19	.	TRBD1	TRBJ1-1	CASSKTGTGTEAFF	TGTGCCAGTAGTAAGACAGGGACGGGCACTGAAGCTTTCTTT
TRBV23-1	few	.	TRBJ2-2	CASSHRGDRPPPNFGELFF	TGCGCCAGCAGTCATCGCGGAGACAGACCCCCTCCAAATTTCGGGGAGCTGTTTTTT
TRBV5-1	.	TRBD1	TRBJ1-6	CASSLAPGQANSPLHF	TGCGCCAGCAGCTTGGCTCCAGGACAGGCTAATTCACCCCTCCACTTT
TRBV9	few	.	TRBJ2-2	CASSVATSPNTGELFF	TGTGCCAGCAGCGTAGCTACTAGCCCTAACACCGGGGAGCTGTTTTTT
TRBV13	.	.	TRBJ2-7	CASRPAGRPYEQYF	TGTGCCAGCAGACCCGCGGGACGACCCTACGAGCAGTACTTC
TRBV7-9	.	TRBD2	TRBJ2-1	CASSLGLAGAYNEQFF	TGTGCCAGCAGCTTGGGCCTAGCGGGAGCGTACAATGAGCAGTTCTTC
TRBV6-5	.	.	TRBJ1-1	CASSSQNTPTEAFF	TGTGCCAGCAGTTCACAGAATACCCCCACTGAAGCTTTCTTT
TRBV5-6	.	.	TRBJ1-5	CASSLRVTSNQPQHF	TGTGCCAGCAGCCTCCGGGTCACCAGCAATCAGCCCCAGCATTTT
TRBV29-1	.	.	TRBJ1-4	CSVEGGREEKLFF	TGCAGCGTCGAGGGTGGGCGGGAGGAAAAACTGTTTTTT
TRBV28	.	TRBD1	TRBJ1-1	CASRTGGTEAFF	TGTGCCAGCAGGACAGGGGGGACTGAAGCTTTCTTT
TRBV6-6	.	.	TRBJ2-1	CASSSQLTGTINEQFF	TGTGCCAGCAGTTCGCAATTGACCGGGACAATCAATGAGCAGTTCTTC
TRBV5-6	few	TRBD1	TRBJ1-4	CASRDRGANEKLFF	TGTGCCAGCAGGGACAGGGGGGCTAATGAAAAACTGTTTTTT
TRBV6-5	few	TRBD1	TRBJ2-2	CASSRQGALTGELFF	TGTGCCAGCAGTAGACAGGGGGCACTCACCGGGGAGCTGTTTTTT
TRBV6-6	few	.	TRBJ2-5	CASSYSTGPQETQYF	TGTGCCAGCAGTTACTCAACAGGGCCCCAAGAGACCCAGTACTTC
TRBV30	.	TRBD2	TRBJ2-7	CAWSVTTSGRVSYEQYF	TGTGCCTGGAGTGTAACGACTAGCGGGAGGGTTTCCTACGAGCAGTACTTC
TRBV29-1	few	TRBD2	TRBJ2-1	CSVPGLLYNEQFF	TGCAGCGTGCCGGGACTACTTTACAATGAGCAGTTCTTC
TRBV5-1	.	TRBD2	TRBJ2-1	CASSSTSLSYNEQFF	TGCGCCAGCAGCTCGACTAGCCTCTCCTACAATGAGCAGTTCTTC
TRBV30	few	.	TRBJ1-1	CAWSGTLSGRAFF	TGTGCCTGGAGTGGGACGTTATCGGGAAGAGCTTTCTTT
TRBV5-1	.	TRBD1	TRBJ1-1	CASSALQGTAGEAFF	TGCGCCAGCAGCGCATTACAGGGGACGGCGGGTGAAGCTTTCTTT
TRBV10-3	.	.	TRBJ2-7	CAISATGTFSYEQYF	TGTGCCATCAGTGCTACCGGGACATTCTCCTACGAGCAGTACTTC
TRBV10-3	.	.	TRBJ1-5	CAISERGQRQPQHF	TGTGCCATCAGTGAACGAGGGCAACGACAGCCCCAGCATTTT
TRBV7-9	few	TRBD2	TRBJ2-3	CASSRHWTSGREDTQYF	TGTGCCAGCAGCCGACACTGGACTAGCGGGAGGGAGGATACGCAGTATTTT